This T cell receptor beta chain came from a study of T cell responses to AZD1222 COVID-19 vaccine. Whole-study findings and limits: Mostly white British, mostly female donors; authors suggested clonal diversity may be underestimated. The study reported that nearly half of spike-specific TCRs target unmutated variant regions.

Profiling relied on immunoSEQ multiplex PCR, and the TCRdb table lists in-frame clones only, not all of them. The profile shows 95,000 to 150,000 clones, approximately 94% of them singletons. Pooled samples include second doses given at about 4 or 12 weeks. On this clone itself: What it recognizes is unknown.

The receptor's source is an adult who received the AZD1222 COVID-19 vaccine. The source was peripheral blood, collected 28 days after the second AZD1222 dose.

CDR3 sequence reads: CASSYSLSVAPYF. For the CDR3, the DNA is TGTGCCAGCAGTTATAGTCTGTCGGTAGCGCCGTACTTC. This chain connects TRBV6-5 to TRBJ2-7; TRBD2 might be the D (5 bases). Deletions cut 3 bases from V and 12 bases from J, with 18 bases between. The CDR3 is made up of 13 amino acids. The V gene's germline CDR1 is MNHEY and CDR2 SVGAGI.